Listed below are T cell receptor beta chains from one sample, sequenced in a study of blood T cell repertoires in COVID-19. Sequenced by immunoSEQ multiplex PCR; TCRdb stores in-frame clones only, minus some. The data hold 200,000 to 250,000 clones, with 86% observed a single time. Sequenced input: PBMCs or T cells enriched from blood (not recorded which). These TCRs come from a woman in her 30s who had been exposed to COVID-19. Both conserved end residues are part of each CDR3. Each record gives: CDR3 protein, V gene, J gene.

cdr3_aa: CASSYRGMTGSGTLGSPLHF
v_call: TRBV5-4
j_call: TRBJ1-6

cdr3_aa: CASSPNSMGQNTEAFF
v_call: TRBV18
j_call: TRBJ1-1

cdr3_aa: CASSTGTWAMSPLHF
v_call: TRBV28
j_call: TRBJ1-6

cdr3_aa: CASRAVPGVAGAPYSYNEQFF
v_call: TRBV2
j_call: TRBJ2-1

cdr3_aa: CASSVGFLFADTQYF
v_call: TRBV9
j_call: TRBJ2-3

cdr3_aa: CASSRDRVSVYGYTF
v_call: TRBV19
j_call: TRBJ1-2

cdr3_aa: CASSLGGTGAHTIYF
v_call: TRBV5-1
j_call: TRBJ1-3

cdr3_aa: CASSQDPPGGASTDTQYF
v_call: TRBV4-2
j_call: TRBJ2-3

cdr3_aa: CAWSGRDRPYSALHF
v_call: TRBV30
j_call: TRBJ1-6

cdr3_aa: CASSLTRVFSNQPQHF
v_call: TRBV7-8
j_call: TRBJ1-5

cdr3_aa: CASSSGQGVNEQYF
v_call: TRBV9
j_call: TRBJ2-7

cdr3_aa: CASSLGTGREIAKNIQYF
v_call: TRBV5-1
j_call: TRBJ2-4